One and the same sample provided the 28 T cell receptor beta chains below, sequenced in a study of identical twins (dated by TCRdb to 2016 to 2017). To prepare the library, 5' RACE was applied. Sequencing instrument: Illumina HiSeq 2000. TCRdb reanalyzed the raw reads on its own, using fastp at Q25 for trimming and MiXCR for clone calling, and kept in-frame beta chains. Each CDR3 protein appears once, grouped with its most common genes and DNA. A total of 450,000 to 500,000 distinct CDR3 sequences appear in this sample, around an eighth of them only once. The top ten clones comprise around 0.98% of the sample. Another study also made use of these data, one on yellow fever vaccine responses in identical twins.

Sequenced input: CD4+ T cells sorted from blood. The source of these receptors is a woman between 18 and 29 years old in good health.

The chain's CDR3 is CASSFEDRGKFYEQYF. The CDR3 DNA reads TGTGCCAGCAGCTTTGAAGACAGGGGCAAGTTCTACGAGCAGTACTTC. The chain recombines TRBV11-3 with TRBJ2-7; 8 bases fit TRBD1. The CDR3 consists of 16 residues. CDR1 is SGHNT and CDR2 is YENEEA in the germline V gene. V lost 3 bases to trimming and J lost 3 bases; unmatched junction nucleotides: 10.

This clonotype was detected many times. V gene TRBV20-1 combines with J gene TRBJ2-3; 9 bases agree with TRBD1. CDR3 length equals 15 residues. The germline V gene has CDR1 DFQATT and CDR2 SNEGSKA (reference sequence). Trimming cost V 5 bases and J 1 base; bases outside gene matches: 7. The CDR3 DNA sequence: TGCAGTGCTCATTTAAGACAGGGGGGCACAGATACGCAGTATTTT. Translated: CSAHLRQGGTDTQYF.

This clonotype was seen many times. The CDR3 DNA follows: TGTGCCAGCAGCCTGACAGAAAGCACAGATACGCAGTATTTT. Translating gives CASSLTESTDTQYF. The rearrangement uses TRBV25-1 and TRBJ2-3, with a tentative D call TRBD1 (5 bases). This CDR3 is 14 amino acids long. Germline-derived CDR1 and CDR2 are MGHDK and SYGVNS. The V and J ends lost 6 bases and 0 bases respectively, with 10 bases between them.

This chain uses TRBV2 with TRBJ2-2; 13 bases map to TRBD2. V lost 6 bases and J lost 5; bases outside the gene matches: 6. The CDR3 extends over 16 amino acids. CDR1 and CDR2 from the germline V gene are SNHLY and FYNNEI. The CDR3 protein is CASRVSGLAGTGELFF. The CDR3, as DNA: TGTGCCAGCAGGGTCTCGGGACTAGCGGGGACCGGGGAGCTGTTTTTT.

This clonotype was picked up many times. CDR3 bases: TGTGCCACCAGTGATTTGACGGGGGTTAATACGCAGTATTTT. This codes for CATSDLTGVNTQYF. The chain links TRBV24-1 to TRBJ2-3, with a possible D match to TRBD2 (6 bases). CDR1 KGHDR and CDR2 SFDVKD come from the germline V gene. V was trimmed by 0 bases and J by 7 bases, leaving 10 bases between them. The CDR3 loop spans 14 amino acids.

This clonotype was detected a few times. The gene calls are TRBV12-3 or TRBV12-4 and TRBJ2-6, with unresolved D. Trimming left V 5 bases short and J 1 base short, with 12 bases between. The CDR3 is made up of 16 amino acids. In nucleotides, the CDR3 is TGTGCCAGCAGTCACAGAAACCCATCTGGGGCCAACGTCCTGACTTTC. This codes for CASSHRNPSGANVLTF.

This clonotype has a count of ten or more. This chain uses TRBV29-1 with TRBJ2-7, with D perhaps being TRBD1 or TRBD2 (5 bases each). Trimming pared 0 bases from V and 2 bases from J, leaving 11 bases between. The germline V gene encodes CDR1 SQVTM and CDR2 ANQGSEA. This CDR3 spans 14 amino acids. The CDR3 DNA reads TGCAGCGTTGAAGACCGACAGACTACCTACGAGCAGTACTTC. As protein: CSVEDRQTTYEQYF.

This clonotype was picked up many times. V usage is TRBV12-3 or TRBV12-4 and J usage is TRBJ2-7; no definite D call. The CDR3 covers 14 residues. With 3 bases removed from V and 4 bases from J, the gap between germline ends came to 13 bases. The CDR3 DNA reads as TGTGCCAGCAGTTTCGTGGCAGTAGATTACGAGCAGTACTTC. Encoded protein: CASSFVAVDYEQYF.

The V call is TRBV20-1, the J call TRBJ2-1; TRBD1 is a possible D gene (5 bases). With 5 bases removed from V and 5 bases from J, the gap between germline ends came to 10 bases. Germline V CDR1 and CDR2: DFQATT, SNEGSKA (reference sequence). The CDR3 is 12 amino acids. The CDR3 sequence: CSAERQNNEQFF. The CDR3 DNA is TGCAGTGCTGAGAGACAGAACAATGAGCAGTTCTTC.

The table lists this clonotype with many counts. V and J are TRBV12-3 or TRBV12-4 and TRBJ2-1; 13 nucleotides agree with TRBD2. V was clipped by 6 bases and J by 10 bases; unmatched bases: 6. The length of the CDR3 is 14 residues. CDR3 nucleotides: TGTGCCAGCAGAACTAGCGGGGGGGCGAAAGAGCAGTTCTTC. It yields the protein CASRTSGGAKEQFF.

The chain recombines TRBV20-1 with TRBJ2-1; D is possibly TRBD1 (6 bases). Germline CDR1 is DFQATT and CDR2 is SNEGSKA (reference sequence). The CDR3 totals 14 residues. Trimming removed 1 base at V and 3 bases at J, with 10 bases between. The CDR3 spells CSARGTEHYNEQFF. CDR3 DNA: TGCAGTGCTAGAGGGACAGAGCACTACAATGAGCAGTTCTTC.

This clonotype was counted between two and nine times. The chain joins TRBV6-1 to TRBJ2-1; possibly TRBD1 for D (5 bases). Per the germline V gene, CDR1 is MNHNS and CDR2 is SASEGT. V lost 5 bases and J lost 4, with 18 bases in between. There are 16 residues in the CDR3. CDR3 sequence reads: CASSPVSGRTYNEQFF. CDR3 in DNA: TGTGCCAGCAGTCCTGTTTCAGGAAGGACATACAATGAGCAGTTCTTC.

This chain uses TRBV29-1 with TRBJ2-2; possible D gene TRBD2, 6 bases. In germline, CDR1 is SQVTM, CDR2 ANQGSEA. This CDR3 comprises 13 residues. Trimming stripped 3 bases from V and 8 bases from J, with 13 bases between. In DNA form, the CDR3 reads TGCAGCGTTGAGGGATCTCGGGGGGGGGAGCTGTTTTTT. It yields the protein CSVEGSRGGELFF.

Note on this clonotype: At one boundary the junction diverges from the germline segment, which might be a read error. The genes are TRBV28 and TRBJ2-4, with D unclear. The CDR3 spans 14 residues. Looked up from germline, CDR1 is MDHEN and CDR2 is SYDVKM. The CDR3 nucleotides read TGTGCCAGCGGTAGGCCGGCTCCCAAAAACAGTCAGTACTTC. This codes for CASGRPAPKNSQYF.

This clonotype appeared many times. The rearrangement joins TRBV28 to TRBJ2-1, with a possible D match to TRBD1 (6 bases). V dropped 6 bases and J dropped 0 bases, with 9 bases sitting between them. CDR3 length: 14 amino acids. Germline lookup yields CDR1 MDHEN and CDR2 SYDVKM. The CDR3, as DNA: TGTGCCAGCAGGCAGGGGCTCTCCTACAATGAGCAGTTCTTC. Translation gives CASRQGLSYNEQFF.

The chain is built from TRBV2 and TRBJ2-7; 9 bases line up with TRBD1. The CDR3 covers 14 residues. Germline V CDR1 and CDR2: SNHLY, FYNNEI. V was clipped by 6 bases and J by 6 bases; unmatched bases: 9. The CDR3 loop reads CASRTGTGSREQYF. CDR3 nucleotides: TGTGCCAGCAGGACCGGGACAGGGAGTCGCGAGCAGTACTTC.

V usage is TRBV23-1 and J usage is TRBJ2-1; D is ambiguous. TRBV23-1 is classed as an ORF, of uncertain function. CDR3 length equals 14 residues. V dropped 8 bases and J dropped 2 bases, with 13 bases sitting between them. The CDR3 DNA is TGCGCCAGCCCACCACCAACCCCCTACAATGAGCAGTTCTTC. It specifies CASPPPTPYNEQFF.

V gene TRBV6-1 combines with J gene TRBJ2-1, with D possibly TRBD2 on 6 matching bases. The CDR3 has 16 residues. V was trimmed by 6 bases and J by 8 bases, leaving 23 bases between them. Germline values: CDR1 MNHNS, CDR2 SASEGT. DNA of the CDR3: TGTGCCAGCAGAATCAATGCGGGACCTCTCGCCGATGAGCAGTTCTTC. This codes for CASRINAGPLADEQFF.

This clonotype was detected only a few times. CDR3 region: CASSPPRDRESSGANVLTF. The CDR3 coding sequence is TGTGCCAGCTCACCACCCCGGGACAGGGAGAGCTCTGGGGCCAACGTCCTGACTTTC. The chain combines TRBV18 with TRBJ2-6; 9 bases are a match to TRBD1. Germline CDR1 is KGHSH and CDR2 is LQKENI. Trimming at V came to 0 bases and at J to 0 bases, leaving 6 bases not matched to a gene. The CDR3 length is 19 residues.

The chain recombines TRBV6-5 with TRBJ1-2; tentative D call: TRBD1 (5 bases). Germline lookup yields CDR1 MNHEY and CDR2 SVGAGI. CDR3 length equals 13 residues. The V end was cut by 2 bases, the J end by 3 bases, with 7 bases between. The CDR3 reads CASSYDSYYGYTF. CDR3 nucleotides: TGTGCCAGCAGTTACGACAGCTACTATGGCTACACCTTC.

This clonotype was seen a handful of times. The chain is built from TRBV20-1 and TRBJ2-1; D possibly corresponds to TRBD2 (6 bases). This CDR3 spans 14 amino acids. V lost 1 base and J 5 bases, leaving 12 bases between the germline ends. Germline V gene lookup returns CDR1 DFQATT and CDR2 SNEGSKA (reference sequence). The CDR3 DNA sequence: TGCAGTGCTAGAGGTGGGGGACTCCACAATGAGCAGTTCTTC. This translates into CSARGGGLHNEQFF.

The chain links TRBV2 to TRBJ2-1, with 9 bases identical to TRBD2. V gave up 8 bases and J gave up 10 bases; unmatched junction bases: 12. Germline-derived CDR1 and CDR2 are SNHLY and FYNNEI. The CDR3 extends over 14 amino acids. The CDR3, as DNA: TGTGCCAGCGGATACCCGGGACTAGCCGGGGAGCAGTTCTTC. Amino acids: CASGYPGLAGEQFF.

CDR3 nucleotides: TGCAGTGCGCCAACAGCGGGCCCGAACACCGGGGAGCTGTTTTTT. Residues: CSAPTAGPNTGELFF. V gene TRBV20-1 combines with J gene TRBJ2-2; TRBD2 is a possible D gene (6 bases). The germline V and J ends were trimmed by 6 bases and 0 bases, with 14 bases remaining between them. The CDR3 totals 15 residues. Per the germline V gene, CDR1 is DFQATT and CDR2 is SNEGSKA (reference sequence).

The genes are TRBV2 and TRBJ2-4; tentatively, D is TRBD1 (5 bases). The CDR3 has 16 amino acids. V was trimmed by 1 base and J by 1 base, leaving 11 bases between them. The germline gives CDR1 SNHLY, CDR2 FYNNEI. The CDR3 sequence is CASSEGDSRAKNIQYF. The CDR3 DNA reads TGTGCCAGCAGTGAAGGAGACAGCAGGGCCAAAAACATTCAGTACTTC.

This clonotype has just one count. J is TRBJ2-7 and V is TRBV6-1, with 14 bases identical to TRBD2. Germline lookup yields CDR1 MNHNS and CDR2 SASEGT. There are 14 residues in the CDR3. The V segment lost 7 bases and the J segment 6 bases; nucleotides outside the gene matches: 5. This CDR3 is CASTKGLAGAEQYF. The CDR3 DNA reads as TGTGCCAGCACCAAGGGACTAGCGGGAGCCGAGCAGTACTTC.

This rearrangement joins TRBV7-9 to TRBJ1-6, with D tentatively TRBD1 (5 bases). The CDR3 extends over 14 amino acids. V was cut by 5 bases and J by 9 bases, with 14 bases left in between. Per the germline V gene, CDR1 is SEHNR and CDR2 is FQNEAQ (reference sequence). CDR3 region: CASSRGGSSSPLHF. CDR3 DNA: TGTGCCAGCAGCCGCGGGGGATCGAGTTCACCCCTCCACTTT.

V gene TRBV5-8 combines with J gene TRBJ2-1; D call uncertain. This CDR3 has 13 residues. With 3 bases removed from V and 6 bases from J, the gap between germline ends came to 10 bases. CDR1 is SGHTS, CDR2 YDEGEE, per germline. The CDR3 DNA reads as TGTGCCAGCAGCTCCAGATCGAGCAATGAGCAGTTCTTC. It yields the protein CASSSRSSNEQFF.

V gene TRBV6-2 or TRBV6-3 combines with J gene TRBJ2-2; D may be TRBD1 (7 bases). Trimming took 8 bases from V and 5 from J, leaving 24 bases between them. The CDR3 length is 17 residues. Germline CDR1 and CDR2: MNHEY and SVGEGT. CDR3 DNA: TGTGCCAGCGGACAGACAGGGACCCTAGGGACTACCGGGGAGCTGTTTTTT. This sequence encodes CASGQTGTLGTTGELFF.